This TCR beta chain was obtained from a study of cytomegalovirus exposure and HLA in healthy donors (dated by TCRdb to 2016 to 2017). Looking at the study overall: In an earlier analysis of fewer than 750 of the donors, under 300 Gb of sequence data and 100 million or so unique TCR beta sequences from roughly 190 million T cells were reported. An early release that covered roughly 600 HLA-typed donors contained about 300 gigabases of sequencing data and about 84 million unique TCR sequences. Among the roughly 400 genotyped donors, around 81% belonged to the genetic ancestry cluster associated with self-reported Caucasian donors. The study aimed to test whether cataloging public T cell receptors could reveal signatures of past pathogen exposure. Using immunosequencing, the study profiled T cell repertoires from 666 subjects and related those repertoires to cytomegalovirus serostatus. A separate validation cohort of approximately 130 different subjects was used in addition to the roughly 670-subject first cohort. To predict cytomegalovirus infection status, the study brought together high-throughput TCR immunosequencing, statistical association of individual TCRs with disease status, and machine learning. In a later analysis, previously published TCR beta repertoires from several hundred donors were re-analyzed and high-resolution HLA genotyping was added so that TCR occurrence patterns could be studied. In the later analysis, no new phenotypic data were used to find candidate immune exposures; instead, reliance was placed on TCR beta sequences and their occurrence across donors. To decide whether each TCR beta V gene segment behaved as functional or pseudogenic, an earlier analysis of nearly 600 of the donors relied on high-throughput TCR beta sequencing. Alongside the repertoire data, information on donor age, sex, ethnicity and CMV serostatus was compiled. A later genetic analysis took genome-wide SNP genotypes for about three fifths of the roughly 700 donors and used that subset as a discovery cohort. All discovery cohort repertoires had been generated using a single sequencing platform. HLA typing covered class I and class II loci at four-digit resolution. The number of donors typed differed by locus, with 629-630 for A, B, C, DRB1 and DQB1, over 500 for DQA1, 606 for DPA1, and around 460 for DPB1. Four to six DR-DQ haplotypes were handled as single units for association and clustering, since linkage in the cohort was strong. Among roughly 400 genotyped donors of the cohort, an average of approximately 240,000 unique TCR beta nucleotide sequences were sequenced per donor, 15% to 20% of them non-productive.

General conclusions and limits of the study: The study listed 150 to 200 TCR beta chains as associated with cytomegalovirus. In an earlier analysis of a few hundred of the donors, most TCR beta V segments were observed in productive rearrangements about 87% or about 30% of the time, broadly matching IMGT annotations. Linkage disequilibrium might explain the correlated functional status among segregating V segments, but an unknown experimental factor could not be ruled out. In a later analysis, the rate of TCR association differed among HLA loci, with DRB1 alleles having the most associated TCRs and HLA-C alleles having the fewest. A group of highly shared sequence variants was considered likely to be a technical artifact of the sequencing pipeline. According to the authors, the approach could potentially be generalized to other disease states and immunological phenotypes. A later genetic analysis reported fewer N-insertions in productive TCRs among donors in an Asian-associated ancestry cluster than the approximately 670-donor mean. In a later analysis, HLA-associated TCR beta chains showed more clonal expansion and lower generation probabilities than non-associated chains that were equally common. A further reported finding was that TCR beta sequences accurately predicted the HLA-A and HLA-B alleles for most subjects in the first cohort. While some public TCRs were present in many individuals, most TCR sequences turned up only very rarely across donors. In a later analysis, most CMV-associated TCR beta chains were found to appear HLA-restricted, with HLA associations seemingly driven largely by CMV exposure. The 87-base-pair reads could not distinguish some IMGT-functional V segments, including TRBV6-2 and TRBV6-3, so those segments were excluded. CMV serostatus was the only immune exposure information available for the cohort. V-gene and J-gene trimming of TCR beta chains was associated with a missense DCLRE1C variant in a later genetic analysis, and the association was replicated in an independent cohort. Three of the identified cytomegalovirus-associated TCR beta chains were confirmed in vitro to be specific for cytomegalovirus antigens. Some 15 rarely observed V segments, including chromosome 9 orphons, were excluded from the earlier analysis of several hundred of the donors because counts were too low. Because HLA typing was missing for some donors at each locus, association tests included only the typed subset. According to a later analysis, parvovirus B19, influenza, CMV and Epstein-Barr virus appeared linked to several top co-occurrence clusters. Only TCR beta chains were sequenced in this cohort, and the absence of alpha or paired-chain data limited detectable features. Cytomegalovirus status was reported to be diagnosed by the classifier with high specificity and sensitivity in both the original and validation cohorts. Roughly uniform sequencing depth across donors was assumed in presence/absence analyses, although this assumption may not hold. Specific HLA alleles were associated with 16,951 TCR beta sequences at a false discovery rate of 0.05 in a later analysis. When HLA alleles, especially DR and DQ, strongly co-occurred, TCR associations were difficult to assign to individual alleles.

On this clone: No cognate antigen has been identified for it. No much larger clone is present one base from it, and per-base qualities are unavailable.

The receptor library was made with the immunoSEQ multiplex PCR assay. The multiplex PCR relied on a mix of 60 forward primers for TCR Vbeta segments and 13 reverse primers for TCR Jbeta segments. Amplification of the CDR3 region of rearranged TCR beta genes was performed with a multiplex PCR assay on genomic DNA. On the Illumina HiSeq System, the amplified TCR beta libraries were sequenced as 87-base-pair reads. On the study's bioinformatics: A later analysis tallied 80 million to 95 million unique TCR beta chains across the 640 or so repertoires, and about 12 million of those chains were shared by two or more donors. A nearest-neighbor algorithm error-corrected the raw reads and collapsed the reads into unique sequences, merging closely related sequences to remove PCR and sequencing errors. To assign V, D and J gene segments, CDR3 sequences were aligned to IMGT reference sequences. Each retained sequence needed at least a six-nucleotide match to both a V gene segment and a J gene segment. Rearrangements were classified as productive when the CDR3 lacked stop codons and remained in frame with V and J, and all other rearrangements were classified as non-productive. CDR3 was defined according to IMGT convention as the region running from the second conserved V-encoded cysteine to the conserved J-encoded phenylalanine. Sequences without an unambiguous match to a single V gene segment were excluded from the earlier analysis of approximately 560 of the donors. An earlier analysis of 587 of the donors called V segments functional above 56.7% productive rearrangements and segregating when the between-donor standard deviation exceeded 5%. A statistical classification framework was built for diagnosing cytomegalovirus status from the catalog of TCR beta chain sequences. In a later analysis, V and J genes were assigned by comparing TCR nucleotide sequences against IMGT/GENE-DB human TR gene sequences. In a later analysis, CDR3 sequences and most-parsimonious VDJ recombination scenarios were assigned using the TCRdist pipeline. In a later analysis, each TCR beta chain was defined by its CDR3 amino acid sequence together with its V-gene family, and reads lacking a unique V-gene family were excluded. To address suspected cross-contamination and a sequencing artifact, a later analysis removed 592 highly shared, low-generation-probability nucleotide sequences. A later analysis calculated a clonal expansion index for each public chain from normalized within-repertoire ranks of inferred template counts. A later analysis computed generation probabilities with a VDJ recombination model fitted to out-of-frame rearrangements, and checked the results against IGoR. Hypergeometric tests were used in a later analysis to score TCR-TCR, TCR-HLA and TCR-CMV co-occurrence, with a repertoire-size bias correction applied to the TCR pairs. A later analysis estimated false discovery rates by permuting HLA or CMV assignments 20 times. In a later analysis, co-occurring TCRs were grouped with DBSCAN, and TCRdist sequence similarity was added when clustering was performed within HLA-allele-positive subsets. For co-occurrence clustering, repertoires with fewer than 30,000 or more than 120,000 public chains were excluded, along with about five repertoires with anomalous nucleotide sharing. TCRdb provides this immuneACCESS table in a form limited to in-frame rearrangements. Some clones are lacking; in checked studies, under half of them reflect an unresolved V gene, and why the rest are absent is not known. V and J calls and clone size follow that table, whereas D and trimming were derived from the DNA. This sample comprises some 110,000 clones, about 64% of them detected only once. The ten largest account for less than 3.5% of the sample.

The cohort was made up of hundreds of healthy bone marrow donors. All cohort members were sampled while nominally healthy, although unrecorded immune exposures were likely present. The donor was CMV seronegative and belonged to the group of 350 to 400 seronegative cohort members. A peripheral blood sample was provided by each donor, and peripheral blood mononuclear cells were used for TCR beta sequencing. The Qiagen DNeasy Blood Extraction Kit was used to extract genomic DNA from the blood cell samples. The germline V and J ends show losses of 5 bases and 5 bases respectively, and no gene match explains 11 bases of the junction. Taken from cysteine to phenylalanine, the CDR3 has 15 residues. The kept DNA is CDR3 alone, 45 bases in frame from the first base. CDR1 MNHEY and CDR2 SMNVEV are derived from the germline V gene (reference sequence).

The TCR comes from a female donor in good health and CMV-seronegative. What was sequenced was PBMCs. This chain joins TRBV27 to TRBJ2-5; a stretch of 7 junction bases matches TRBD2. CDR3 reads: CASSSTLGGLETQYF. The nucleotide sequence reads as follows: TGTGCCAGCAGTAGTACCTTGGGGGGGTTGGAGACCCAGTACTTC.